The 26 T cell receptor beta chains in this list originate from one sample, sequenced in a study of CD8 T cells in ankylosing spondylitis. A single record per CDR3 protein comes from TCRdb applying MiXCR to the 5' RACE reads. The sample holds 150,000 to 200,000 distinct CDR3 sequences, approximately 10% seen once. Material for sequencing was blood, either unsorted or a sorted T cell fraction (not recorded which). The receptors shown here come from a male donor with ankylosing spondylitis or in good health (not recorded which).

This clonotype was observed at least ten times. The chain carries TRBV6-2 or TRBV6-3 and TRBJ1-1; 8 bases match TRBD1. This CDR3 comprises 19 residues. Germline V gene lookup returns CDR1 MNHEY and CDR2 SVGEGT. The V gene end was trimmed by 2 bases and the J gene end by 1 base; junction bases not matched to a gene: 15. CDR3 sequence: CASSYTLDRAFKGNTEAFF. CDR3 in DNA: TGTGCCAGCAGTTACACCTTGGACAGGGCCTTCAAGGGGAACACTGAAGCTTTCTTT.

This chain links TRBV7-9 with TRBJ2-1; 9 bases align to TRBD1. This CDR3 has 14 amino acids. The junction had 4 bases not matched to a gene; V was cut back by 5 bases and J by 5 bases. Germline loops: CDR1 SEHNR, CDR2 FQNEAQ (reference sequence). The CDR3 DNA reads TGTGCCAGCAGCCAGGGACAGGGCAACAATGAGCAGTTCTTC. It is translated as CASSQGQGNNEQFF.

There are many counts of this clonotype. The V and J genes are TRBV20-1 and TRBJ2-3; 12 bases are shared with TRBD2. The CDR3 contains 15 residues. Trimming cost V 1 base and J 5 bases; bases outside gene matches: 4. Germline V gives CDR1 DFQATT, CDR2 SNEGSKA (reference sequence). The CDR3 loop is CSARGLAGAGDTQYF. The DNA for the CDR3 is TGCAGTGCTAGAGGACTAGCGGGAGCGGGAGATACGCAGTATTTT.

This clonotype was detected many times. The V gene is TRBV12-3 or TRBV12-4, the J gene TRBJ2-3, with 10 nucleotides matching TRBD2. The CDR3 length is 15 residues. The V gene end was trimmed by 6 bases and the J gene end by 1 base; junction bases not matched to a gene: 4. The CDR3 DNA follows: TGTGCCAGCAGGGAGCGGGAGGGACGCACAGATACGCAGTATTTT. As protein: CASREREGRTDTQYF.

The chain links TRBV5-1 to TRBJ2-7, with D possibly matching TRBD2 (6 bases). This CDR3 contains 14 residues. Germline assignment: CDR1 SGHRS and CDR2 YFSETQ. Trimming cost V 0 bases and J 6 bases, with 13 bases left between them. The CDR3 protein is CASSLDGSKSEQYF. The CDR3, as DNA: TGCGCCAGCAGCTTGGACGGGAGCAAGAGCGAGCAGTACTTC.

This clonotype was counted at least ten times. CDR3: CAISGDKLPTDTQYF. The CDR3 DNA is TGTGCCATCAGTGGGGACAAGCTTCCCACAGATACGCAGTATTTT. The V and J genes are TRBV10-3 and TRBJ2-3, with a weak D call TRBD1 (6 bases). V shed 4 bases and J shed 2 bases, with 13 bases lying between them. Germline CDR1 and CDR2: ENHRY and SYGVKD. The length of the CDR3 is 15 residues.

At least ten counts were recorded for this clonotype. This chain joins TRBV12-3 or TRBV12-4 and TRBJ1-6; D ambiguous. CDR3 length: 13 amino acids. Between the trimmed V and J ends, which lost 8 bases and 0 bases, there was a span of 5 bases. CDR3 DNA: TGTGCCAGCTCGATCTCCTATAATTCACCCCTCCACTTT. This codes for CASSISYNSPLHF.

This clonotype was observed a handful of times. Germline and junction disagree at one end, which may indicate a read error. The chain couples TRBV6-5 to TRBJ1-6; D may be TRBD1 (5 bases). CDR1 is MNHEY and CDR2 is SVGAGI in the germline V gene. The CDR3 extends over 16 amino acids. CDR3 nucleotides: TGTGCCAGCAGTTACTCCCGGGGGTTAGCGGATTCACCCCTCTACTTT. This translates into CASSYSRGLADSPLYF.

This clonotype was found many times. V and J are TRBV29-1 and TRBJ2-3; D not resolved. Trimming took off 7 bases at V and 0 bases at J, with 17 bases between the two ends. The germline V gene encodes CDR1 SQVTM and CDR2 ANQGSEA. The CDR3 is 15 amino acids. In DNA form, the CDR3 reads TGCAGCGCCTACGGACGGAAAACTAGCACAGATACGCAGTATTTT. It specifies CSAYGRKTSTDTQYF.

This clonotype was counted between two and nine times. The genes are TRBV10-3 and TRBJ2-4; TRBD2 agrees at 7 bases. The germline gives CDR1 ENHRY, CDR2 SYGVKD. The J segment lost 5 bases and the V segment lost 0 bases, leaving 10 bases of the junction unmatched. The CDR3 consists of 17 residues. CDR3 protein: CAISESLGGGVQNIQYF. CDR3 nucleotide sequence: TGTGCCATCAGTGAGTCCCTGGGGGGGGGAGTCCAAAACATTCAGTACTTC.

The CDR3 loop reads CASSPIQGVSYNEQFF. DNA of the CDR3: TGTGCCAGCTCACCCATACAGGGTGTCTCCTACAATGAGCAGTTCTTC. The chain carries TRBV18 and TRBJ2-1; D perhaps matches TRBD1 (6 bases). V was shortened by 3 bases and J by 0 bases, with 12 bases between the two germline ends. This CDR3 contains 16 residues. Germline V gene data show CDR1 as KGHSH and CDR2 as LQKENI.

In this sample, this clonotype turned up a few times. This CDR3 reads CASSLESMAALSSYNEQFF. For the CDR3, the DNA is TGTGCCAGCAGCTTAGAGTCTATGGCAGCGCTCAGCTCCTACAATGAGCAGTTCTTC. J is TRBJ2-1 and V is TRBV7-7, with D uncertain. V dropped 1 base and J dropped 0 bases, with 19 bases sitting between them. Per germline, CDR1 SSHAT and CDR2 FNYEAQ (reference sequence). The CDR3 is 19 residues long. The variable domain in full, with the rest retrieved from reference TRBV7-7 and TRBJ2-1, is GAGVSQSPRYKVTKRGQDVTLRCDPISSHATLYWYQQALGQGPEFLTYFNYEAQPDKSGLPSDRFSAERPEGSISTLTIQRTEQRDSAMYRCASSLESMAALSSYNEQFFGPGTRLTVL.

This clonotype turned up a few times. The rearrangement links TRBV5-4 to TRBJ2-1; D is undetermined. Per the germline V gene, CDR1 is SGHNT and CDR2 is YYREEE (reference sequence). This CDR3 is 14 amino acids long. V was cut by 0 bases and J by 3 bases, with 7 bases left in between. For the CDR3, the DNA is TGTGCCAGCAGCTTGGAGTTTCGCTACAATGAGCAGTTCTTC. It yields the protein CASSLEFRYNEQFF.

The rearrangement links TRBV7-2 to TRBJ2-2; 7 bases match TRBD2. Trimming removed 5 bases from V and 4 bases from J; junction bases left unmatched: 7. From germline, CDR1 is SGHTA and CDR2 FQGNSA. There are 15 residues in the CDR3. CDR3 DNA sequence: TGTGCCAGCAGCCGTCGGACTAGTGGCACCGGGGAGCTGTTTTTT. Its protein is CASSRRTSGTGELFF.

The table lists this clonotype with many counts. The V gene is TRBV27, the J gene TRBJ2-1, with a weak D call TRBD2 (5 bases). Germline CDR1 and CDR2: MNHEY and SMNVEV (reference sequence). V was shortened by 5 bases and J by 8 bases, with 16 bases between the two germline ends. This CDR3 is 14 amino acids long. The CDR3 bases are TGTGCCAGCAGTGCCGGGCCTTGGGGAGATGAGCAGTTCTTC. Amino acid sequence: CASSAGPWGDEQFF.

The J gene is TRBJ1-1, the V gene TRBV6-1; the D gene is possibly TRBD1 (5 bases). Deletions cut 5 bases from V and 3 bases from J, with 13 bases between. This CDR3 is 14 amino acids long. CDR1 MNHNS and CDR2 SASEGT come from the germline V gene. The CDR3 DNA reads as TGTGCCAGCAGTCCCCAAGGGGAGTACACTGAAGCTTTCTTT. It yields the protein CASSPQGEYTEAFF.

This clonotype appeared a few times. The CDR3 DNA is TGTGCCAGCAGCCGGCTCGCAGGGGACAATCAGCCCCAGCATTTT. Translated: CASSRLAGDNQPQHF. V usage is TRBV6-2 or TRBV6-3 and J usage is TRBJ1-5, with D maybe TRBD1 (6 bases). This CDR3 comprises 15 residues. Germline-derived CDR1 and CDR2 are MNHEY and SVGEGT. V shed 6 bases and J shed 3 bases, with 15 bases lying between them.

This clonotype appeared many times. The J gene is TRBJ2-3, the V gene TRBV6-1; D is tentatively TRBD1 or TRBD2 (7 bases each). CDR3 length equals 15 residues. Per the germline V gene, CDR1 is MNHNS and CDR2 is SASEGT. Trimming removed 5 bases from V and 3 bases from J, with 15 bases in between. In nucleotides, the CDR3 is TGTGCCAGCAGTCAATCAGGGGGAGGGACAGATACGCAGTATTTT. Translation: CASSQSGGGTDTQYF.

The table lists this clonotype with many counts. The chain carries TRBV29-1 and TRBJ2-3; 10 nucleotides line up with TRBD2. In germline, CDR1 is SQVTM, CDR2 ANQGSEA. J lost 3 bases, V lost 6 bases, and 9 bases had no gene match. The CDR3 is 15 amino acids. Here the CDR3 reads CSVQTSGVETDTQYF. Here the CDR3 DNA reads TGCAGCGTCCAAACTAGCGGGGTAGAGACAGATACGCAGTATTTT.

In its sample, this clonotype was seen many times. The rearrangement links TRBV12-3 or TRBV12-4 to TRBJ2-3, with 8 bases identical to TRBD2. Germline trimming cut 6 bases from V and 2 bases from J; bases unmatched to any gene: 7. The CDR3 length is 15 residues. DNA for the CDR3: TGTGCCAGCAGGCGAAATAGCGGGGTCACAGATACGCAGTATTTT. This encodes CASRRNSGVTDTQYF.

V usage is TRBV5-1 and J usage is TRBJ1-1; TRBD1 aligns across 7 bases. This CDR3 region has 15 residues. J lost 5 bases, V lost 4 bases, and 11 bases had no gene match. CDR1 is SGHRS and CDR2 is YFSETQ in the germline V gene. The CDR3 DNA follows: TGCGCCAGCAGCCCCCAGGGGGGCGAGTGGACTGAAGCTTTCTTT. It codes for CASSPQGGEWTEAFF.

This clonotype was detected many times. The genes are TRBV11-2 and TRBJ2-7; D possibly uses TRBD1 or TRBD2 (5 bases each). The V and J ends lost 6 bases and 3 bases respectively, with 12 bases between them. The CDR3 is 13 residues long. CDR1 and CDR2 from the germline V gene are SGHAT and FQNNGV. The CDR3 DNA reads as TGTGCCAGCAGTCTCGGGACCCACTACGAGCAGTACTTC. Translated: CASSLGTHYEQYF.

This clonotype was seen at least ten times. The chain recombines TRBV20-1 with TRBJ1-2; D is uncertain. Germline loops: CDR1 DFQATT, CDR2 SNEGSKA (reference sequence). The CDR3 has 11 amino acids. Trimming removed 7 bases at V and 3 bases at J, with 9 bases between. The CDR3 loop reads CSGNGDYGYTF. The CDR3 nucleotides read TGCAGTGGTAACGGGGACTATGGCTACACCTTC.

This clonotype was seen a handful of times. The genes are TRBV7-2 and TRBJ1-1; TRBD1 is a possible D gene (6 bases). The CDR3 runs 14 residues. Germline CDR1 and CDR2: SGHTA and FQGNSA. V lost 2 bases, J lost 4 bases, and 11 bases lay in between. CDR3 sequence reads: CASSLNQGSTEAFF. The CDR3 DNA is TGTGCCAGCAGCTTAAACCAGGGGAGCACTGAAGCTTTCTTT.

This chain joins TRBV20-1 and TRBJ2-3, with 10 positions matching TRBD2. The CDR3 sequence is 16 residues long. The V segment lost 6 bases and the J segment 2 bases; nucleotides outside the gene matches: 11. Germline CDR1 reads DFQATT; CDR2 reads SNEGSKA (reference sequence). In nucleotides, the CDR3 is TGCAGTGCCCTCCCCACTAGCGGGATGTCCACAGATACGCAGTATTTT. Its protein is CSALPTSGMSTDTQYF.

This clonotype was observed many times. The chain uses TRBV15 and TRBJ2-1; a weak D match, TRBD1 (7 bases). The V end lost 8 bases, the J end lost 9 bases, and 17 bases lay between the germline ends. Looked up from germline, CDR1 is LNHNV and CDR2 is YYDKDF (reference sequence). CDR3 length: 13 amino acids. The CDR3 DNA follows: TGTGCCACCGCCTTAGATCAGGGGGGTGAGCAGTTCTTC. Residues: CATALDQGGEQFF.